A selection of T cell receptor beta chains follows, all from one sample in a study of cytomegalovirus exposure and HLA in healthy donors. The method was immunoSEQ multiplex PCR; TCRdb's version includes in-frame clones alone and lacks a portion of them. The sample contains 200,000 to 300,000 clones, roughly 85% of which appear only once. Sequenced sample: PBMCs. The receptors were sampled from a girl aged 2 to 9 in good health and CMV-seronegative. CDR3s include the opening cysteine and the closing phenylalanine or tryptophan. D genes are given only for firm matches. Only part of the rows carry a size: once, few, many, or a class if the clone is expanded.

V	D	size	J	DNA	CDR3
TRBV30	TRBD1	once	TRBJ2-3	TGTGCCTGGAGTCCAGGACAGGGGCTGCTGTGGACTAGCACAGATACGCAGTATTTT	CAWSPGQGLLWTSTDTQYF
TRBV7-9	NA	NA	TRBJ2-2	TGTGCCAGCAGGTCAGGGGGGAGAGACACCGGGGAGCTGTTTTTT	CASRSGGRDTGELFF
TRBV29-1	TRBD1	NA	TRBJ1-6	TGCAGCGTGAAAACGGGACAGGGTAAGTTACCCCTCCACTTT	CSVKTGQGKLPLHF
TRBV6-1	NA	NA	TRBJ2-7	TGTGCCAGCAGTGAAGAACTAGACTACGAGCAGTACTTC	CASSEELDYEQYF
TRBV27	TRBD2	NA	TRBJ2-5	TGTGCCAGCAGTGAAGCGGGGGGACAAGAGACCCAGTACTTC	CASSEAGGQETQYF
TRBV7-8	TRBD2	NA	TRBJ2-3	TGTGCCAGCAGCCCTCGACTAGCGCCCGCAGATACGCAGTATTTT	CASSPRLAPADTQYF
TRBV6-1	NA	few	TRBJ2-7	TGTGCCAGCAGTGAAAGGGGGAGGGTGCGGTACGAGCAGTACTTC	CASSERGRVRYEQYF
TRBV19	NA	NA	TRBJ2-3	TGTGCCAGTAGTAGCCGGGACACTTCTACAGATACGCAGTATTTT	CASSSRDTSTDTQYF
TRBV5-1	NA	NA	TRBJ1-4	TGCGCCAGCAGCCTCCCCGTAGGGGGGGCCGGGGAAAAACTGTTTTTT	CASSLPVGGAGEKLFF
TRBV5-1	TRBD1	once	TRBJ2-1	TGCGCCAGCAGCCCATCGGACAGGAGTGGTTACAATGAGCAGTTCTTC	CASSPSDRSGYNEQFF
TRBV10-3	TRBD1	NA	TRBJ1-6	TGTGCCATCAAGGGGACAGGGGGAGGATCACCCCTCCACTTT	CAIKGTGGGSPLHF
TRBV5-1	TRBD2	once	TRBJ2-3	TGCGCCAGCAGCGGGCGACTAGCGGGAGGGCTCACAGATACGCAGTATTTT	CASSGRLAGGLTDTQYF
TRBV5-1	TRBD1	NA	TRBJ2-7	TGCGCCAGCAGCTTCGGACAGGGCGAGCAGTACTTC	CASSFGQGEQYF
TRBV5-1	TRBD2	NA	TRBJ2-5	TGCGCCAGCAGCTTGGTTGGTAGCGGGGAGACCCAGTACTTC	CASSLVGSGETQYF
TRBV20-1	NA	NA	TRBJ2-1	TGCAGTGCTAGCCTCCCGAGCGAGCAGTTCTTC	CSASLPSEQFF
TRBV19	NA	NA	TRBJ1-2	TGTGCCAGTAGTATAGATCATGCGAGCGTCCATGGCTACACCTTC	CASSIDHASVHGYTF
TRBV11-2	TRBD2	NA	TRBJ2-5	TGTGCCAGCAGCTTAGCGGGGGGGGGAACAAGAGAGACCCAGTACTTC	CASSLAGGGTRETQYF
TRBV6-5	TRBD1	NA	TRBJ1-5	TGTGCCAGCAGTTACCTAGGGACAGGCGGGGATCAGCCCCAGCATTTT	CASSYLGTGGDQPQHF
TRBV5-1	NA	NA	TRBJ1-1	TGCGCCAGCAGCCCCAGGGGCCTGAACACTGAAGCTTTCTTT	CASSPRGLNTEAFF
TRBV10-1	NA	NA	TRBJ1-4	TGCGCCAGCAGTGAGCGGCGGGCGAATGAAAAACTGTTTTTT	CASSERRANEKLFF
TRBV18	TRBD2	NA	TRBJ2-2	TGTGCCAGCTCACCCGCGGTAGCGGGGGAATCCGGGGAGCTGTTTTTT	CASSPAVAGESGELFF
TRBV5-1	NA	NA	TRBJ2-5	TGCGCCAGCAGCTTCGCGGGCAGGGGGGCCGAGACCCAGTACTTC	CASSFAGRGAETQYF
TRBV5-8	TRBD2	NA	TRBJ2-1	TGTGCCAGCAGCTTTGTAGCGGGGGGCCTAGGAAATGAGCAGTTCTTC	CASSFVAGGLGNEQFF
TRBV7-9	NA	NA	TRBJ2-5	TGTTCCAGCACCTCAGGGGAGGGCAATCCAGAGACCCAGTACTTC	CSSTSGEGNPETQYF
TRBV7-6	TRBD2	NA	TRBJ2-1	TGTGCCAGCAGCTTAGACAGCGGGAGCTACAATGAGCAGTTCTTC	CASSLDSGSYNEQFF
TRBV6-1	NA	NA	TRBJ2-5	TGTGCCAGCAGCTGGACCGGGACACAAGAGACCCAGTACTTC	CASSWTGTQETQYF
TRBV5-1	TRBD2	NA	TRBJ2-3	TGCGCCAGCTCCGGCCTAGCGGGGGGATTCACAGATACGCAGTATTTT	CASSGLAGGFTDTQYF
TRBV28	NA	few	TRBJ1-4	TGTGCCAGCAGGCGGAGTGGGGGGGCAAATGAAAAACTGTTTTTT	CASRRSGGANEKLFF
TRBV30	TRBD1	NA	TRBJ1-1	TGTGCCTGGAGGAGGGACAGCTCAGGAACTGAAGCTTTCTTT	CAWRRDSSGTEAFF
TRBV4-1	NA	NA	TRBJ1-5	TGCGCCAGCAGCCAAGATCGGCAGGGCACGAATCAGCCCCAGCATTTT	CASSQDRQGTNQPQHF
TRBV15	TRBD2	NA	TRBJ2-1	TGTGCCACCAGCAGGGGAGGGACGGATAATGAGCAGTTCTTC	CATSRGGTDNEQFF
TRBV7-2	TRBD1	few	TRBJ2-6	TGTGCCAGCAGCTTAGGACAGGGCTCTGGGGCCAACGTCCTGACTTTC	CASSLGQGSGANVLTF
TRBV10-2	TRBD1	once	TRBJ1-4	TGCGCCAGCCGACAGGGAGCAACTAATGAAAAACTGTTTTTT	CASRQGATNEKLFF
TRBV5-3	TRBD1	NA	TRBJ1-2	TGTGCCAGAAGCCGGGACAGTAACTATGGCTACACCTTC	CARSRDSNYGYTF
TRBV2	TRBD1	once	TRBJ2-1	TGTGCCAGCAGTTCGACAGGGGGCAAGAACAATGAGCAGTTCTTC	CASSSTGGKNNEQFF
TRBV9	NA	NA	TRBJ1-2	TGTGCCAGCAACTCCGGGGGAGCTAGAGGCTACACCTTC	CASNSGGARGYTF
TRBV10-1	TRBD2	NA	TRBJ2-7	TGCGCCAGCAGTGATCGAGGACTAGCGGGAGATGAGCAGTACTTC	CASSDRGLAGDEQYF
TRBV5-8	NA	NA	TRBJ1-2	TGTGCCAGCAGCTTGTCGATCCCGCAGACTCCCTATGGCTACACCTTC	CASSLSIPQTPYGYTF
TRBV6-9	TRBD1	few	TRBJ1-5	TGTGCCAGCAAGGGGGCAGGGCAAAATCAGCCCCAGCATTTT	CASKGAGQNQPQHF
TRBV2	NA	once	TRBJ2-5	TGTGCCAGCAGTGAGGCAGAGACCCAGTACTTC	CASSEAETQYF
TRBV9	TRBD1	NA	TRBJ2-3	TGTGCCAGCACCGTCCGGGGACAGGTCACAGATACGCAGTATTTT	CASTVRGQVTDTQYF
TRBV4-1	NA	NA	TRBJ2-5	TGCGCCAGCAGCCAAGCCTGGGCGGGTTTCCAAGAGACCCAGTACTTC	CASSQAWAGFQETQYF
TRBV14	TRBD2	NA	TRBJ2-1	TGTGCCAGCACGGAGCGGGAGGGGACCTACAATGAGCAGTTCTTC	CASTEREGTYNEQFF
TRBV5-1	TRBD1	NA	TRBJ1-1	TGCGCCAGCAGGAACAGGGGACCCTGGTCGGTCTTT	CASRNRGPWSVF
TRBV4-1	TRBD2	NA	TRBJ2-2	TGCGCCAGCAGCCAAGACAGTCGTAGCGGGTTGAACACCGGGGAGCTGTTTTTT	CASSQDSRSGLNTGELFF
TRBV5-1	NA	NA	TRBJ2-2	TGCGCCAGCACCAGGGAAAATGCGAACACCGGGGAGCTGTTTTTT	CASTRENANTGELFF
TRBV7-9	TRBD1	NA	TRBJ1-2	TGTGCCAGCAGCCATCGGGACAGGGAGGAATATGGCTACACCTTC	CASSHRDREEYGYTF
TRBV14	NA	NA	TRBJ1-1	TGTGCCAGCAGGCGAGCAGGGGAGGGTTGGAACACTGAAGCTTTCTTT	CASRRAGEGWNTEAFF
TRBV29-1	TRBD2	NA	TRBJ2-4	TGCAGCGTGGGAGCGGGGGAAAACATTCAGTACTTC	CSVGAGENIQYF
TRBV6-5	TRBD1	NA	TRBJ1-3	TGTGCCAGCCGGGACAGCGGTCTCTCTGGAAACACCATATATTTT	CASRDSGLSGNTIYF
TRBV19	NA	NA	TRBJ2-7	TGTGCCAGTAGTCCCTCCCTCTTTGTGCGAAGATACGAGCAGTACTTC	CASSPSLFVRRYEQYF
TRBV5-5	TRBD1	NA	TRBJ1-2	TGTGCCAGCAGCTTGTATAGGACAGGGTTTGGCTACACCTTC	CASSLYRTGFGYTF
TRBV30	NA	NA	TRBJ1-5	TGTGCCTGGGCCGGAGGTTCCAATCAGCCCCAGCATTTT	CAWAGGSNQPQHF
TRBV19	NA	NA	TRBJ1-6	TGTGCCAGTAGTATGGGTCAGGTGAATTCACCCCTCCACTTT	CASSMGQVNSPLHF
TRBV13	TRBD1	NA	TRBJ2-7	TGTGCCAGCAGTTCACAGGGGGCCGCCGAGCAGTACTTC	CASSSQGAAEQYF
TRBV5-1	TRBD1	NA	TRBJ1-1	TGCGCCAGCAGCCTGCTGACAGGGAGACCCACTGAAGCTTTCTTT	CASSLLTGRPTEAFF
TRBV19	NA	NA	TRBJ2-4	TGTGCCAGTAGTAGTTTAGGCGGTTCCAAAAACATTCAGTACTTC	CASSSLGGSKNIQYF